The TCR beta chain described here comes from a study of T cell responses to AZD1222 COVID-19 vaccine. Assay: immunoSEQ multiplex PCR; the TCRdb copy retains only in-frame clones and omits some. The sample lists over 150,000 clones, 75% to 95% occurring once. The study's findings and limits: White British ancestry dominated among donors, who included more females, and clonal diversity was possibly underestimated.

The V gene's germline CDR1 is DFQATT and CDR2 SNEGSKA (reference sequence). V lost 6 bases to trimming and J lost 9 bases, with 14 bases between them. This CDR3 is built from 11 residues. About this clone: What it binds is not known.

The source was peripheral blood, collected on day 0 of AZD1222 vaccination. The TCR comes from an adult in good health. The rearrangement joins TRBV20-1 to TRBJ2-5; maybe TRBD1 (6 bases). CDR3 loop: CSALQGYSQYF. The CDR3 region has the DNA TGCAGTGCCCTCCAGGGGTATTCCCAGTACTTC.